Listed below are T cell receptor beta chains from one sample, sequenced in a study of T cells in Graves' hyperthyroidism and ophthalmopathy. TCRdb fed the multiplex PCR reads into MiXCR, producing one record per CDR3 protein. The table records about 600,000 distinct CDR3 sequences, around 13% of them present only once. Specimen: blood. The receptors shown here come from a woman aged 50 to 65 with Graves' ophthalmopathy. CDR3s include the opening cysteine and the closing phenylalanine or tryptophan. D genes are given only for firm matches. Clone sizes are given selectively: once, few, many, or a class where the clone is expanded.

clone_size,v_call,d_call,j_call,cdr3_aa,cdr3_nt
many,TRBV30,-,TRBJ2-1,CAWSVTFTEQFF,TGTGCCTGGAGTGTAACGTTCACTGAGCAGTTCTTC
-,TRBV14,-,TRBJ2-7,CASSQDSGKRYEQYF,TGTGCCAGCAGCCAAGATTCGGGGAAGAGGTACGAGCAGTACTTC
many,TRBV24-1,-,TRBJ2-1,CATSDGGRTNHGEQFF,TGTGCCACCAGTGATGGGGGGCGGACAAACCATGGTGAGCAGTTCTTC
-,TRBV7-9,-,TRBJ2-7,CASSDSGRGTYEQYF,TGTGCCAGCAGCGACTCAGGCAGGGGCACCTACGAGCAGTACTTC
few,TRBV6-1,TRBD2,TRBJ2-6,CASLIGTTGANVLTF,TGTGCCAGCCTAATTGGGACTACTGGGGCCAACGTCCTGACTTTC
few,TRBV28,-,TRBJ1-5,CASSFLWKNSNQPQHF,TGTGCCAGCAGTTTTCTGTGGAAAAATAGCAATCAGCCCCAGCATTTT
few,TRBV6-6,TRBD2,TRBJ2-3,CASSYPRTSGSDTQYF,TGTGCCAGCAGTTACCCCCGGACTAGCGGGTCGGATACGCAGTATTTT
many,TRBV30,-,TRBJ1-2,CAWSVMQGQYGYTF,TGTGCCTGGAGTGTCATGCAGGGCCAATATGGCTACACCTTC
few,TRBV6-1,TRBD1,TRBJ2-7,CASSERDRPYEQYF,TGTGCCAGCAGTGAAAGGGACAGACCCTACGAGCAGTACTTC
few,TRBV7-3,-,TRBJ2-1,CASSQTMSSYNEQFF,TGTGCCAGCAGCCAAACGATGAGCTCCTACAATGAGCAGTTCTTC
-,TRBV4-3,-,TRBJ1-1,CASSSDNLNTEAFF,TGCGCCAGCAGCTCGGACAACCTGAACACTGAAGCTTTCTTT
many,TRBV29-1,-,TRBJ2-7,CSVEDPRGILYEQYF,TGCAGCGTTGAAGATCCAAGAGGGATTCTGTACGAGCAGTACTTC
many,TRBV3-1,-,TRBJ2-7,CASSQEPSPLYEQYF,TGTGCCAGCAGCCAAGAACCTAGCCCATTATACGAGCAGTACTTC
few,TRBV20-1,-,TRBJ2-1,CSARQPNEQFF,TGCAGTGCTAGACAACCCAATGAGCAGTTCTTC